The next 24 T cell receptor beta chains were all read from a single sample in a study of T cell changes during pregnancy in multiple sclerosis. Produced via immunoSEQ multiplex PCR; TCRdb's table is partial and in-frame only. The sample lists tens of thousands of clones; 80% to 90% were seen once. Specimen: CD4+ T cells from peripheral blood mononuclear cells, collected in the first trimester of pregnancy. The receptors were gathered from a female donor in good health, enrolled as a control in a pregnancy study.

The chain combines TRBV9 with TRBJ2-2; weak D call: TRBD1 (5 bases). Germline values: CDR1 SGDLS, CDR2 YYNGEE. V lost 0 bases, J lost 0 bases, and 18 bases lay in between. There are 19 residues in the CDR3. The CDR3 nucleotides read TGTGCCAGCAGCGTAGCTCTTACAGGCGGCTTTACGAACACCGGGGAGCTGTTTTTT. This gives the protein CASSVALTGGFTNTGELFF.

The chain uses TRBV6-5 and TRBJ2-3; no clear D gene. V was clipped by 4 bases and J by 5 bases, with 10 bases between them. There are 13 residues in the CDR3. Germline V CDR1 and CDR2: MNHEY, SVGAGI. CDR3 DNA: TGTGCCAGCAGTTCCTCTTACGGAGATACGCAGTATTTT. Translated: CASSSSYGDTQYF.

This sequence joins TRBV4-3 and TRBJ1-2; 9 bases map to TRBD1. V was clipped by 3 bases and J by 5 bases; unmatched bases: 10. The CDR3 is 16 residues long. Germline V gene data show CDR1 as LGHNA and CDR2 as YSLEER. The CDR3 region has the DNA TGCGCCAGCAGCCAGGAAGGGACAGGGTCCCAATATGGCTACACCTTC. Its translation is CASSQEGTGSQYGYTF.

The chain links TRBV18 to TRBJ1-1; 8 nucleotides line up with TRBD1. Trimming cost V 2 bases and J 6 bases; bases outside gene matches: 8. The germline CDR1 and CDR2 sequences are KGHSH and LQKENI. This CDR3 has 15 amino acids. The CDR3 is CASSPKTGVSAEAFF. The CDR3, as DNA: TGTGCCAGCTCACCAAAGACAGGGGTTTCAGCTGAAGCTTTCTTT.

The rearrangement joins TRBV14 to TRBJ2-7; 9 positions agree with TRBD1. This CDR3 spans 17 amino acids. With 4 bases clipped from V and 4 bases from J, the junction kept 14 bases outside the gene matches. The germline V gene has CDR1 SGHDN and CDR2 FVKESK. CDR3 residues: CASSRPGTGGASYEQYF. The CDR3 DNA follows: TGTGCCAGCAGCCGACCCGGAACAGGGGGCGCGAGTTACGAGCAGTACTTC.

Here the CDR3 reads CASRPQGQGNYGYTF. In DNA form, the CDR3 reads TGTGCCAGCAGACCCCAGGGACAGGGCAACTATGGCTACACCTTC. V gene TRBV28 combines with J gene TRBJ1-2, with 9 bases fitting TRBD1. The CDR3 is made up of 15 amino acids. Germline CDR1 MDHEN, CDR2 SYDVKM. V was clipped by 6 bases and J by 2 bases; unmatched bases: 7.

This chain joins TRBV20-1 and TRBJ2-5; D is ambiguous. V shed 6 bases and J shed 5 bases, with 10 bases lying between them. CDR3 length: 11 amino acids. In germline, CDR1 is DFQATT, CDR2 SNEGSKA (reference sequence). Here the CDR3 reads CSAPYRETQYF. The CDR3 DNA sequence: TGCAGTGCCCCCTACCGGGAGACCCAGTACTTC.

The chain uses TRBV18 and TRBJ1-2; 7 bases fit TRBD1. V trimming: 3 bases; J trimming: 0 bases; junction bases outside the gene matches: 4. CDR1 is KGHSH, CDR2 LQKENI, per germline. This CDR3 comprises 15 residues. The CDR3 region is CASSPLTGPNYGYTF. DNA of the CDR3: TGTGCCAGCTCACCCCTGACAGGGCCTAACTATGGCTACACCTTC.

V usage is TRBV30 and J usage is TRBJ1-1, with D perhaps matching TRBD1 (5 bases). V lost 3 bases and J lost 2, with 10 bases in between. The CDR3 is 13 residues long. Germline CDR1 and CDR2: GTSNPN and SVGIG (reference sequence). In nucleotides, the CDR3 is TGTGCCTGGAGGTCAGGGTTCAACACTGAAGCTTTCTTT. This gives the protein CAWRSGFNTEAFF.

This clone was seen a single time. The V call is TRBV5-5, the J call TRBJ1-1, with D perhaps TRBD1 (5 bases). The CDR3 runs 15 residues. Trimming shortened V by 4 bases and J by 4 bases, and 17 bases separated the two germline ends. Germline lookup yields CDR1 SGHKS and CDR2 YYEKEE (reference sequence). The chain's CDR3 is CASSRQLDIGTEAFF. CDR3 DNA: TGTGCCAGCAGCCGACAGCTGGATATAGGCACTGAAGCTTTCTTT.

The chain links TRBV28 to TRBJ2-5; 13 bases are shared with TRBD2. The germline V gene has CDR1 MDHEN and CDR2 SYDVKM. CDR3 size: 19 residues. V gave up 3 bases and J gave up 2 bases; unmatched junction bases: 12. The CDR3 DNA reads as TGTGCCAGCAGTTTGGGCTTCGGTGGGGGACTAGCGGGACAAGAGACCCAGTACTTC. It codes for CASSLGFGGGLAGQETQYF.

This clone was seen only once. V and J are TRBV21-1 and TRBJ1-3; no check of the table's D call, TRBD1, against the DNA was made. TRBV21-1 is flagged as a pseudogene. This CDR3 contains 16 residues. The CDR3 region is CASSGHTGHSGNTIYF. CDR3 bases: TGTGCCAGCAGCGGACACACAGGGCACTCTGGAAACACCATATATTTT.

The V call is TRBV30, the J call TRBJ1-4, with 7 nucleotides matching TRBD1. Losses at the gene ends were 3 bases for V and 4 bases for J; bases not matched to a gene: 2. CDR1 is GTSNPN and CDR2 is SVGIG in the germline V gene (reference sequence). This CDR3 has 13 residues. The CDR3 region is CAWRGGDNEKLFF. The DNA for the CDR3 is TGTGCCTGGAGAGGGGGCGATAATGAAAAACTGTTTTTT.

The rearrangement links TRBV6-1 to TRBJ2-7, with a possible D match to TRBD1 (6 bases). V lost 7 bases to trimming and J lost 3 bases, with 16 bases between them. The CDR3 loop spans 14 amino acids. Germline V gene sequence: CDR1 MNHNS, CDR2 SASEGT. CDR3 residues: CASKEGGPLYEQYF. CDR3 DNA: TGTGCCAGCAAGGAAGGGGGTCCCCTCTACGAGCAGTACTTC.

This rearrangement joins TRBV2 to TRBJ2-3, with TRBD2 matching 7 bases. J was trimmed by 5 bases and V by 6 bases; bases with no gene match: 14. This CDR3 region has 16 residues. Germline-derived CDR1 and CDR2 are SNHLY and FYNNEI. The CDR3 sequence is CASSGRLALGGDTQYF. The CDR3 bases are TGTGCCAGCAGCGGCCGACTAGCTCTGGGGGGAGATACGCAGTATTTT.

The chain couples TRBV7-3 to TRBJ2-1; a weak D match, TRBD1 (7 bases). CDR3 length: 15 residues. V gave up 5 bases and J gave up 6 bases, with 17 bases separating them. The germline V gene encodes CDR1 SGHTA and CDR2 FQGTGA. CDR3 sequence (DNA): TGTGCCAGCAGCATGAGCAGGGGGGCCATCAATGAGCAGTTCTTC. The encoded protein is CASSMSRGAINEQFF. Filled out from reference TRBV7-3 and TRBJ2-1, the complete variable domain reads GAGVSQTPSNKVTEKGKYVELRCDPISGHTALYWYRQSLGQGPEFLIYFQGTGAADDSGLPNDRFFAVRPEGSVSTLKIQRTERGDSAVYLCASSMSRGAINEQFFGPGTRLTVL.

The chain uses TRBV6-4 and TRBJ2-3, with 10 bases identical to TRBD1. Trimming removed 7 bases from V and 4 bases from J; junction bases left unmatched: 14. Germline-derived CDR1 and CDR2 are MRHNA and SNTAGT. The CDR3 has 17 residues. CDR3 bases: TGTGCCAGCACTATTACCTCCGGGACAGGGGCGGCAGATACGCAGTATTTT. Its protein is CASTITSGTGAADTQYF.

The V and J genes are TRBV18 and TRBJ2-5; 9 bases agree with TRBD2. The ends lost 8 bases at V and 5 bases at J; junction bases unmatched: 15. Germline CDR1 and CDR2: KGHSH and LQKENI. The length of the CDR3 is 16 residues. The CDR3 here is CASQTRGSGRPETQYF. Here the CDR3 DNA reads TGTGCCAGCCAGACCAGGGGTAGCGGGAGACCCGAGACCCAGTACTTC.

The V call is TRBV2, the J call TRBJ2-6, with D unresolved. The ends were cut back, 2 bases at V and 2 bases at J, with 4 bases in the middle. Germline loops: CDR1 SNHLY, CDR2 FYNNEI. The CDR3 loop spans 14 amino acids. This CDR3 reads CASSELTGANVLTF. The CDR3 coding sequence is TGTGCCAGCAGTGAACTTACTGGGGCCAACGTCCTGACTTTC. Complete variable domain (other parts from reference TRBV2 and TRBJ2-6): EPEVTQTPSHQVTQMGQEVILRCVPISNHLYFYWYRQILGQKVEFLVSFYNNEISEKSEIFDDQFSVERPDGSNFTLKIRSTKLEDSAMYFCASSELTGANVLTFGAGSRLTVL.

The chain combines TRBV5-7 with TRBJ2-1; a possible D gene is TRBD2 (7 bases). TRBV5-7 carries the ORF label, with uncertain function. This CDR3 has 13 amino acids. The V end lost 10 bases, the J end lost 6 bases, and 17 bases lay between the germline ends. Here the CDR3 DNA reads TGTGCCGTCACTGGGGGGGCAATCAATGAGCAGTTCTTC. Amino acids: CAVTGGAINEQFF.

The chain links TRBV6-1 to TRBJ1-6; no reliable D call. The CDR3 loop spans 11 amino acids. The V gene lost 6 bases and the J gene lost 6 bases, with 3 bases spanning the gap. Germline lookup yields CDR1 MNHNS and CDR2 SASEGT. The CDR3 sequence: CASSLNSPLHF. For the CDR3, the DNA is TGTGCCAGCAGCCTTAATTCACCCCTCCACTTT.

The CDR3 sequence is CASSYSGLAGEDEQYF. The CDR3 bases are TGTGCCAGCAGTTACTCGGGACTAGCGGGAGAGGACGAGCAGTACTTC. The chain recombines TRBV6-5 with TRBJ2-7; TRBD2 matches 14 bases. The ends lost 0 bases at V and 5 bases at J; junction bases unmatched: 3. CDR3 length: 16 residues. The germline V gene encodes CDR1 MNHEY and CDR2 SVGAGI.

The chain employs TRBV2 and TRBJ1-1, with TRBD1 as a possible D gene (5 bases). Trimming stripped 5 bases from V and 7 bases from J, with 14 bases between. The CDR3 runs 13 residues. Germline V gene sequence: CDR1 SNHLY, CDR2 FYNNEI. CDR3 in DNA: TGTGCCAGCAGTCTAAACCGGGGGGATGAAGCTTTCTTT. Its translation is CASSLNRGDEAFF. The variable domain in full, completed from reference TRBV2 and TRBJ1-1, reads EPEVTQTPSHQVTQMGQEVILRCVPISNHLYFYWYRQILGQKVEFLVSFYNNEISEKSEIFDDQFSVERPDGSNFTLKIRSTKLEDSAMYFCASSLNRGDEAFFGQGTRLTVV.

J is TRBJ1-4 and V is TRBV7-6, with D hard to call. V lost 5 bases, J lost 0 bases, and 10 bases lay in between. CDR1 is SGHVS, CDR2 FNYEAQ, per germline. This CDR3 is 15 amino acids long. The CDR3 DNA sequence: TGTGCCAGCAGCCGGGAACAGACAACTAATGAAAAACTGTTTTTT. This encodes CASSREQTTNEKLFF.